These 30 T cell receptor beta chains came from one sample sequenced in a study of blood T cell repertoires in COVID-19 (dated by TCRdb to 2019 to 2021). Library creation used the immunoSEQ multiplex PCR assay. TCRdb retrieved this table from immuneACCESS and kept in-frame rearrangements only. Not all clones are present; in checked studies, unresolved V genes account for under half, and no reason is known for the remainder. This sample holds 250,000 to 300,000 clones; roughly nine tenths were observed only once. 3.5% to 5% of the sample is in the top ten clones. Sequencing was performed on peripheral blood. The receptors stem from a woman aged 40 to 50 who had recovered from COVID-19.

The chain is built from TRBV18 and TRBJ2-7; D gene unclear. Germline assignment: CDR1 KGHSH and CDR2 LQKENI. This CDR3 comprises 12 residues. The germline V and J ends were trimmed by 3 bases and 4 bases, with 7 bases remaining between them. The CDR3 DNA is TGTGCCAGCTCACCGGGCTCTTACGAGCAGTACGTC. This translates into CASSPGSYEQYV.

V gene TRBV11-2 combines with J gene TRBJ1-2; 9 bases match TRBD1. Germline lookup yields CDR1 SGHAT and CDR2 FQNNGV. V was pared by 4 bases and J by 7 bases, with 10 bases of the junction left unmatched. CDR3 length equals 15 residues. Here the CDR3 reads CASSSLGQGTFGYTF. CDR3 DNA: TGTGCCAGCAGCTCGTTAGGACAGGGGACATTTGGCTACACCTTC.

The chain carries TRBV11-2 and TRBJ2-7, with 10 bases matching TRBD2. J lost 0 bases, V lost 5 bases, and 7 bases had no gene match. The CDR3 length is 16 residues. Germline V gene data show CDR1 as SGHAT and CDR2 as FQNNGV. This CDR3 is CASSPRTSGVSYEQYF. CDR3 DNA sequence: TGTGCCAGCAGCCCCCGGACTAGCGGAGTCTCCTACGAGCAGTACTTC.

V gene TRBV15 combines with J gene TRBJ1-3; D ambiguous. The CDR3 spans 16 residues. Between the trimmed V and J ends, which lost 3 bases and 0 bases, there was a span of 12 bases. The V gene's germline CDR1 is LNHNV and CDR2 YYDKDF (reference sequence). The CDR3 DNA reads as TGTGCCACCAGCAGTGGCAGTCGTTACTCTGGAAACACCATATATTTT. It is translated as CATSSGSRYSGNTIYF.

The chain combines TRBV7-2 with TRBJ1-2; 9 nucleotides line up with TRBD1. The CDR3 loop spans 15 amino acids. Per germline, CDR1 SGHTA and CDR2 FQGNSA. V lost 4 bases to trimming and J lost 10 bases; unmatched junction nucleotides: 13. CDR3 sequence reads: CASSYTVRDRAYYTF. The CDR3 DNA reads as TGTGCCAGCAGCTACACCGTCCGGGACAGGGCCTACTACACCTTC.

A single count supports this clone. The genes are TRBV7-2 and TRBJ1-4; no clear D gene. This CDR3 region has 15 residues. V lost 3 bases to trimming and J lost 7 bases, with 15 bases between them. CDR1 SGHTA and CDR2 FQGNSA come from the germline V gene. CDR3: CASSLRRISGEKLFF. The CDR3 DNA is TGTGCCAGCAGCTTGAGACGGATTTCGGGTGAAAAACTGTTTTTT. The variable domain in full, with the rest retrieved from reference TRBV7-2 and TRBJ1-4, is GAGVSQSPSNKVTEKGKDVELRCDPISGHTALYWYRQSLGQGLEFLIYFQGNSAPDKSGLPSDRFSAERTGGSVSTLTIQRTQQEDSAVYLCASSLRRISGEKLFFGSGTQLSVL.

The CDR3 bases are TGTGCCATCAGGGAGCGGGAGTCCTACAATGAGCAGTTCTTC. As protein: CAIRERESYNEQFF. The chain recombines TRBV10-3 with TRBJ2-1; TRBD2 matches at 8 bases. Per germline, CDR1 ENHRY and CDR2 SYGVKD. The CDR3 is 14 amino acids. V gave up 6 bases and J gave up 1 base; unmatched junction bases: 2.

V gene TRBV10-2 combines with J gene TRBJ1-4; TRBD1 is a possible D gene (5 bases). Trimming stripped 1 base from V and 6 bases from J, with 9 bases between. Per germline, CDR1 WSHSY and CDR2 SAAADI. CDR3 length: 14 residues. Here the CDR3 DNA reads TGCGCCAGCAGTGAGTGGGGGGTTGATGAAAAACTGTTTTTT. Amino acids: CASSEWGVDEKLFF.

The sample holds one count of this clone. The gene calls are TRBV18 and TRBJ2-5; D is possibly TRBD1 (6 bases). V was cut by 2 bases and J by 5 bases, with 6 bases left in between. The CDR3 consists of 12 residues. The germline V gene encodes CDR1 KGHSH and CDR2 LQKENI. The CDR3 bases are TGTGCCAGCTCACCAAGGGGGGAGACCCAGTACTTC. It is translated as CASSPRGETQYF.

The CDR3 coding sequence is TGTGCCAGCAGTTTTGGGACTAGCGGGAGCCCGCAGTTCTTC. This sequence encodes CASSFGTSGSPQFF. The V gene is TRBV6-5, the J gene TRBJ2-1, with 14 bases matching TRBD2. From germline, CDR1 is MNHEY and CDR2 SVGAGI. The J segment lost 12 bases and the V segment lost 4 bases, leaving 5 bases of the junction unmatched. CDR3 length equals 14 residues.

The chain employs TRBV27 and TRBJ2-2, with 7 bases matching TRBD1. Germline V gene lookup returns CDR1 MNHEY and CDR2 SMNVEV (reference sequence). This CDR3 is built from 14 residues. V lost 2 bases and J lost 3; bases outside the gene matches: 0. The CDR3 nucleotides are TGTGCCAGCAGTTTAGGACAGGACACCGGGGAGCTGTTTTTT. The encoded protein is CASSLGQDTGELFF.

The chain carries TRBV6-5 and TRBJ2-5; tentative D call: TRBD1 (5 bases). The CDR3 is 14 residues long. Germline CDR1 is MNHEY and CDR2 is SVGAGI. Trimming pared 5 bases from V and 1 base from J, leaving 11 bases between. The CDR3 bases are TGTGCCAGCAGTAAGGACACCCCCCAAGAGACCCAGTACTTC. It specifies CASSKDTPQETQYF.

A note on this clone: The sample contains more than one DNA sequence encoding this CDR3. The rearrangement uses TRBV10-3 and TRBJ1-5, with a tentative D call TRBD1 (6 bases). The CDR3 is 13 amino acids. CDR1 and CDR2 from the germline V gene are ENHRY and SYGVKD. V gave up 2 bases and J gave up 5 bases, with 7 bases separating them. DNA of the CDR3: TGTGCCATCAGTGAGACAGGGCATCAGCCCCAGCATTTT. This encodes CAISETGHQPQHF.

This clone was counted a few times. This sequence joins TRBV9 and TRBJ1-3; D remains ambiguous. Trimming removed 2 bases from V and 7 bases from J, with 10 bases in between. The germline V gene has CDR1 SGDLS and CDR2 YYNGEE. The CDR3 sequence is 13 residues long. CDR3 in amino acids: CASSVGGLNTIYF. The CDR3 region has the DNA TGTGCCAGCAGCGTGGGAGGGCTGAACACCATATATTTT. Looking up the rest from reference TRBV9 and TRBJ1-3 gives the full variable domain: DSGVTQTPKHLITATGQRVTLRCSPRSGDLSVYWYQQSLDQGLQFLIQYYNGEERAKGNILERFSAQQFPDLHSELNLSSLELGDSALYFCASSVGGLNTIYFGEGSWLTVV.

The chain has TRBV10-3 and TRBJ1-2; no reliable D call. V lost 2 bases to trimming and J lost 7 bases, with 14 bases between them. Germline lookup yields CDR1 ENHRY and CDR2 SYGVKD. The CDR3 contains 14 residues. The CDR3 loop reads CAISEPGGVGGYTF. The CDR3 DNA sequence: TGTGCCATCAGTGAGCCCGGCGGGGTAGGTGGCTACACCTTC.

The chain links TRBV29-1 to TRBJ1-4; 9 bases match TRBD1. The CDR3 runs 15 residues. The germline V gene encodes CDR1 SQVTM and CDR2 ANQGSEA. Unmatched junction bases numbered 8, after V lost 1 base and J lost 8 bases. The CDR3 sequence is CSVEVAGTGNEKLFF. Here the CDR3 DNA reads TGCAGCGTTGAAGTTGCCGGGACAGGGAACGAAAAACTGTTTTTT. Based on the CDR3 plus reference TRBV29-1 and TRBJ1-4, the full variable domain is SAVISQKPSRDICQRGTSLTIQCQVDSQVTMMFWYRQQPGQSLTLIATANQGSEATYESGFVIDKFPISRPNLTFSTLTVSNMSPEDSSIYLCSVEVAGTGNEKLFFGSGTQLSVL.

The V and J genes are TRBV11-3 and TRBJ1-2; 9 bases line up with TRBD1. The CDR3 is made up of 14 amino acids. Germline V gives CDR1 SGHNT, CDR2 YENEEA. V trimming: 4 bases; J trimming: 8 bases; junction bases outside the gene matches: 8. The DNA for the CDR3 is TGTGCCAGCAGCTCCGGGACAGGGTATACGGGCTACACCTTC. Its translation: CASSSGTGYTGYTF.

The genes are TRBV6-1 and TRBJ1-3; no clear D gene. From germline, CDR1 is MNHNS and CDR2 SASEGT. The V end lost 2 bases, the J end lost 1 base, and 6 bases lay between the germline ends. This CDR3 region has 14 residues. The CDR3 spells CASSERSSGNTIYF. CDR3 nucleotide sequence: TGTGCCAGCAGTGAACGGTCGTCTGGAAACACCATATATTTT.

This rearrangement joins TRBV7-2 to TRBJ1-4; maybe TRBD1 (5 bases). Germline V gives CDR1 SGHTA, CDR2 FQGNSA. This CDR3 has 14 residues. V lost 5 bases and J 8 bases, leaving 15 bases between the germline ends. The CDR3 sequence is CASSLRVSGEKLFF. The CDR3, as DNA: TGTGCCAGCAGCCTCAGGGTCTCCGGGGAAAAACTGTTTTTT. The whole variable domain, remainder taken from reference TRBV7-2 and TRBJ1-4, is GAGVSQSPSNKVTEKGKDVELRCDPISGHTALYWYRQSLGQGLEFLIYFQGNSAPDKSGLPSDRFSAERTGGSVSTLTIQRTQQEDSAVYLCASSLRVSGEKLFFGSGTQLSVL.

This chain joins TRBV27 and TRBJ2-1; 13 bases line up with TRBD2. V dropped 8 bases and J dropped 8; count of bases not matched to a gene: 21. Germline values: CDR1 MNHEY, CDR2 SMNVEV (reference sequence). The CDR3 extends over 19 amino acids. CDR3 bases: TGTGCCAGCCAACCTTCGGGACTAGCGGGACCCCTAGGTTACGATGAGCAGTTCTTC. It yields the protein CASQPSGLAGPLGYDEQFF.

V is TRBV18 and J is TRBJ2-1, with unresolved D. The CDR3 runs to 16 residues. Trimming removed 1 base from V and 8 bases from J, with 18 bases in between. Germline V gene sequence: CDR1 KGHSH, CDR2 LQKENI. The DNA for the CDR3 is TGTGCCAGCTCACCACTCGACACCCCAAATCTCGATGAGCAGTTCTTC. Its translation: CASSPLDTPNLDEQFF.

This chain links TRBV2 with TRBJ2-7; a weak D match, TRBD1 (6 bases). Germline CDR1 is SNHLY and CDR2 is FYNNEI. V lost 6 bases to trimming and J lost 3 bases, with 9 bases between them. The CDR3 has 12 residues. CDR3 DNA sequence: TGTGCCAGCAGCACAGGGTTCTACGAGCAGTACGTC. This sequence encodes CASSTGFYEQYV.

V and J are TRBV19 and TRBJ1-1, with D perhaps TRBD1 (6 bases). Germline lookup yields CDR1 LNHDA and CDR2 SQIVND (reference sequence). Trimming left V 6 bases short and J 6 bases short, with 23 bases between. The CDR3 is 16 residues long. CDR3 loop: CASSKNPRWAGAEAFF. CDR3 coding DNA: TGTGCCAGTAGCAAAAACCCACGTTGGGCAGGGGCTGAAGCTTTCTTT.

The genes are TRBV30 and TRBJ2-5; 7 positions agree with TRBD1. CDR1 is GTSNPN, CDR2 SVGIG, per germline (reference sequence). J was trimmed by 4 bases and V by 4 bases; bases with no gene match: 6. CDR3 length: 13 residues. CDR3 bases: TGTGCCTGGAATCGACAGGGTCCAGAGACCCAGTACTTC. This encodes CAWNRQGPETQYF.

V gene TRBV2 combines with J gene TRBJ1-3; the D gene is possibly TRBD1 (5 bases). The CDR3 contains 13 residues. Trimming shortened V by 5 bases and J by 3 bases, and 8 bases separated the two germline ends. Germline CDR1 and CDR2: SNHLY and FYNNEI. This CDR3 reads CASSLTGGNTIYF. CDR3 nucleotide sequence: TGTGCCAGCAGTTTAACAGGTGGAAACACCATATATTTT.

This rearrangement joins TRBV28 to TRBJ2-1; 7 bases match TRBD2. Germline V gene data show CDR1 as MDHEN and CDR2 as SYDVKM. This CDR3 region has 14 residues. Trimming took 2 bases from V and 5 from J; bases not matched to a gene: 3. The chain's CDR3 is CASSLPSGNNEQFF. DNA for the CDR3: TGTGCCAGCAGTTTACCTAGCGGAAACAATGAGCAGTTCTTC.

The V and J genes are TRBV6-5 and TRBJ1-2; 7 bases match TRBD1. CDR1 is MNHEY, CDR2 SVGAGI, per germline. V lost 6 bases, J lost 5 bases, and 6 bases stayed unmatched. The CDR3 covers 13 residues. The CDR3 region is CASSAGQIYGYTF. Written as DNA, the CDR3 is TGTGCCAGCAGCGCGGGACAGATATATGGCTACACCTTC.

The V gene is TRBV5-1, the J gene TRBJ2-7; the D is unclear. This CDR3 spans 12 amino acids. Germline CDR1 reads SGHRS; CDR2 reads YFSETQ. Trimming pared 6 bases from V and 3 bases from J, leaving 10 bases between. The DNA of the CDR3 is TGCGCCAGCACGGCGGCAAACTACGAGCAGTACTTC. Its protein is CASTAANYEQYF.

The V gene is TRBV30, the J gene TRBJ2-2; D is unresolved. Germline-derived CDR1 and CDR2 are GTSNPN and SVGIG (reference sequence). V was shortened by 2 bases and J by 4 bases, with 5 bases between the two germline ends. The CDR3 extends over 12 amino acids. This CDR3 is CAWSRVTGELFF. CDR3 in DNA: TGTGCCTGGAGTCGAGTCACCGGGGAGCTGTTTTTT.

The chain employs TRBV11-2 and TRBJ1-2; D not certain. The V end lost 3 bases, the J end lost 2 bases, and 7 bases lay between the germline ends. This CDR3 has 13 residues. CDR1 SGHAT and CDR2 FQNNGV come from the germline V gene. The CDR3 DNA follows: TGTGCCAGCAGCTTGAAGACAAACTATGGCTACACCTTC. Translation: CASSLKTNYGYTF.